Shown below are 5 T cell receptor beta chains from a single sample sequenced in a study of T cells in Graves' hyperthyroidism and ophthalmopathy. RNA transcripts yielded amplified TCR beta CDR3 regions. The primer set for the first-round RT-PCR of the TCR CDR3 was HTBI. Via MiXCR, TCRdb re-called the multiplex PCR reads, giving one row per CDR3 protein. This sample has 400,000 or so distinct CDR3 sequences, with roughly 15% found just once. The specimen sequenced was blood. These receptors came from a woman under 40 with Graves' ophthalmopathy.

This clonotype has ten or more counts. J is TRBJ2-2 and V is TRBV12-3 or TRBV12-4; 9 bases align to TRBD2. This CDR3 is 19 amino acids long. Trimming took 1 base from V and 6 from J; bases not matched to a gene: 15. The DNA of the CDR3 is TGTGCCAGCAGTTTAGATTTGTTAGCGGGGGCTTGGGGACCCGGGGAGCTGTTTTTT. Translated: CASSLDLLAGAWGPGELFF.

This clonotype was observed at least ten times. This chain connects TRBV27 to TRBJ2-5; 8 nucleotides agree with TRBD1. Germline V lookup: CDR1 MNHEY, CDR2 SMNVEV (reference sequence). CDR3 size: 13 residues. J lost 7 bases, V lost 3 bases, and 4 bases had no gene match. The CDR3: CASSFDRGGTQYF. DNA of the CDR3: TGTGCCAGCAGTTTCGACAGGGGAGGGACCCAGTACTTC.

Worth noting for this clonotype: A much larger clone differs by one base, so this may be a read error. CDR3: CASNIEGRQYAQYF. The CDR3 DNA reads as TGTGCCAGCAATATTGAAGGGAGGCAATATGCGCAGTATTTT. The chain employs TRBV2 and TRBJ2-3, with TRBD2 as a possible D gene (6 bases). Germline assignment: CDR1 SNHLY and CDR2 FYNNEI. The length of the CDR3 is 14 residues. Trimming took 7 bases from V and 10 from J, leaving 21 bases between them.

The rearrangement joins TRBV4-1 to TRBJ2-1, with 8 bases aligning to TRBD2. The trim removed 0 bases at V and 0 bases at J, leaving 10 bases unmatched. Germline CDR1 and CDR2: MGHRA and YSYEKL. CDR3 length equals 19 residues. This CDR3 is CASSQDRRASGSSYNEQFF. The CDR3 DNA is TGCGCCAGCAGCCAAGATCGGCGGGCTAGCGGGTCCTCCTACAATGAGCAGTTCTTC.

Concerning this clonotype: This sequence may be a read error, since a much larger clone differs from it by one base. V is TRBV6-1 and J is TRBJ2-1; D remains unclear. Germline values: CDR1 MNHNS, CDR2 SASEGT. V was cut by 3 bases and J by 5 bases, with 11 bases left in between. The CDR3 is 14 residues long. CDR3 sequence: CASSEIYPDNEQFF. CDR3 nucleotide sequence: TGTGCCAGCAGTGAGATCTATCCGGACAATGAGCAGTTCTTC.